Listed below are T cell receptor beta chains from one sample, sequenced in a study of blood T cell repertoires in COVID-19. Profiled with immunoSEQ multiplex PCR; TCRdb holds only in-frame clones, not every one. Of 250,000 to 400,000 clones detected, 80% to 90% appear once; the ten largest clones hold 5.3%. The sample was PBMCs or T cells enriched from blood (not recorded which). The receptors come from a woman in her twenties or thirties who had recovered from COVID-19. The conserved cysteine and the conserved F or W are not part of the CDR3 here.

cdr3_length j_call v_call cdr3_aa
13 TRBJ1-1 TRBV15 ATSRFTGENTEAF
12 TRBJ2-5 TRBV5-4 ASSKTSGRETQY
13 TRBJ2-1 TRBV7-6 ASSLEAGLYNEQF
11 TRBJ2-7 TRBV29-1 SVRDSKTYEQY
10 TRBJ1-2 TRBV10-3 AIWEGNYGYT
11 TRBJ2-7 TRBV7-9 ASSSGRAYEQY
11 TRBJ2-2 TRBV25-1 ASSVANTGELF
12 TRBJ2-7 TRBV25-1 ASSEAGGFYEQY
12 TRBJ1-2 TRBV6-5 ASSRTGLNYGYT
11 TRBJ2-7 TRBV24-1 ATSDRRSYEQY
9 TRBJ1-2 TRBV20-1 SAYSNYGYT
12 TRBJ1-2 TRBV24-1 ATSDQDRGYGYT
13 TRBJ2-3 TRBV5-1 ASSLNGGAADTQY
12 TRBJ1-1 TRBV2 ASRAGQLGTEAF
17 TRBJ2-2 TRBV11-2 ASSSKFQFLAGDTGELF
12 TRBJ2-5 TRBV5-6 ASSDGLAIETQY
12 TRBJ1-1 TRBV3-1/TRBV3-2 ASRDDSINTEAF
13 TRBJ2-7 TRBV21-1 ASSKGRGSSYEQY
18 TRBJ1-1 TRBV28 ASSSVLDRVGHRPNTEAF
13 TRBJ2-2 TRBV4-2 ASSRGRAGVGELF
13 TRBJ2-4 TRBV28 ASLSTGGTGNIQY
12 TRBJ2-3 TRBV4-2 ASSQAAATDTQY
10 TRBJ1-2 TRBV10-3 ASGRRDYGYT
13 TRBJ2-2 TRBV6-6 ASRPGQDHAGELF
14 TRBJ2-7 TRBV27 ASSPYSRLDGYEQY
11 TRBJ1-2 TRBV28 ASSSGVNYGYT
14 TRBJ1-5 TRBV19 ASRTTGGAGNQPQH
15 TRBJ1-5 TRBV27 ASSFGGGEYGNQPQH
11 TRBJ1-2 TRBV5-1 ASSLDGTRSYT
10 TRBJ2-7 TRBV11-2 ASSLRTEEQY
12 TRBJ2-2 TRBV3-1/TRBV3-2 ASSQVTGTGELF
13 TRBJ1-1 TRBV4-1 ASSQAGGLNTEAF
21 TRBJ2-7 TRBV21-1 ASTLPVVPPHSPLCNNCYEQY
9 TRBJ2-1 TRBV5-5 ASSFGDEQF
13 TRBJ1-4 TRBV28 ASSHAENTGRKLF
12 TRBJ1-5 TRBV2 ASMGGIGNQPQH
19 TRBJ2-1 TRBV7-2 ASSLAVTGTGWFLLLNEQF
16 TRBJ2-3 TRBV7-2 ASSSRASGGGYTDTQY
12 TRBJ2-7 TRBV5-4 ASSFGTGPNEQY
11 TRBJ2-5 TRBV5-1 ASSQLLQETQY
12 TRBJ1-2 TRBV11-2 ASSLGPGGYGYT
13 TRBJ2-7 TRBV3-1/TRBV3-2 ASSHEAGGSYEQY
17 TRBJ1-1 TRBV19 ASLVGVGRDRGQANLPF
12 TRBJ1-2 TRBV6-5 ASSYSQANYGYT
12 TRBJ1-6 TRBV18 ASSPGGAGSPLH
13 TRBJ2-1 TRBV3-1/TRBV3-2 ASSPGLAGGFEQF
13 TRBJ2-1 TRBV7-2 ASSLSSGGVYEQF
10 TRBJ2-1 TRBV27 ASKGGGNEQF
13 TRBJ2-3 TRBV7-2 ASSLASGSTDTQY
16 TRBJ1-3 TRBV19 ASSMLGQGLKSGNTIY
13 TRBJ2-1 TRBV5-1 ASSGAGVVGNEQF
13 TRBJ1-6 TRBV4-2 ASSQGGQGISPLH
11 TRBJ1-2 TRBV19 ASGPREGYGYT
17 TRBJ1-1 TRBV5-6 ASSLGFFSGITGDTEAF